This T cell receptor (beta chain) was observed in a study of blood T cell repertoires in COVID-19. Study-wide context: From the United States, Italy and Spain came samples of acute and convalescent COVID-19. Sources were T cells, B-cell-depleted T cells, or PBMCs; the material itself was cDNA or gDNA.

V lost 9 bases and J 1 base, leaving 15 bases between the germline ends. Germline CDR1 and CDR2: ENHRY and SYGVKD. The CDR3 covers 14 residues. This clone was observed at least ten times. In the original workflow: It was from reference gene primer amplification that nucleated cell counts were estimated. Measured with immunoSEQ multiplex PCR; TCRdb has only the in-frame clones, and not every one. The DNA was the basis for D and trimming; V, J and clone size are from that table. The data contain about 220,000 clones, approximately 80% of them singletons. The chain joins TRBV10-3 to TRBJ1-2; D is unresolved. The sample consisted of peripheral blood. The sequence was collected from a human donor in a cohort sampled during active COVID-19. CDR3 sequence (DNA): TGTGCCATTCAAGACACCTCTAATAACTATGGCTACACCTTC. Amino acid sequence: CAIQDTSNNYGYTF.